This record concerns one T cell receptor beta chain sequence. This clonotype was detected many times. The antigen this receptor binds is unknown. Per-base quality was not reported, and no clone a single base away is much larger than it. Measured from the cysteine to the phenylalanine, the CDR3 is 14 residues long. The only DNA kept is the CDR3, 42 bases in frame from the first base. The germline V gene gives CDR1 as MDHEN and CDR2 as SYDVKM. The V and J ends are trimmed by 5 bases and 6 bases, leaving 16 bases between them. The data were obtained in a study of T cells in Graves' hyperthyroidism and ophthalmopathy (dated by TCRdb to between 2017 and 2020). Regarding the complete study: Peripheral blood was sampled at the time of initial diagnosis, prior to any treatment. TCR V-J signatures able to tell the groups apart were searched for in a discovery cohort of approximately 95 patients, of whom approximately 40 had Graves' ophthalmopathy and roughly 58 had stable Graves' hyperthyroidism. Prospective prediction of ophthalmopathy was tested in an independent validation cohort of approximately 19 hyperthyroidism patients and 15 to 17 patients who later progressed to ophthalmopathy. For training and testing, the approximately 97 patients in the discovery cohort were randomly divided in a 7:3 ratio. Thyroid tissue and blood T-cell repertoires from more than 5 Graves' hyperthyroidism patients were also compared in the study. Once sampling was done, hyperthyroidism patients were given methimazole at a starting dose of 30 mg daily, whereas ophthalmopathy patients were given high-dose intravenous methylprednisolone. The paper describes TCR Vbeta CDR3 sequencing of about 140 peripheral blood samples, made up of approximately 40 ophthalmopathy patients, roughly 72 hyperthyroidism patients and around 17 progressor patients.

Paper-wide results and their limitations: No statistical method was used to set the sample size in advance, and investigators knew the group allocation. In validation, the model predicted progression to ophthalmopathy a median of about 5.9 months before onset, with approximately 71% sensitivity and almost 75% specificity. Blood samples also contained most of the expanded thyroid clonotypes (frequency above 0.001), which suggests that blood repertoires may reflect thyroid immune responses. A model built on a 13 V-J signature distinguished ophthalmopathy from stable hyperthyroidism, reaching 85% to 90% sensitivity and 81.08% specificity in cross-validation and 80%/75% in testing.

Stable Graves' hyperthyroidism was defined as no progression to ophthalmopathy during 18 months of follow-up. Hyperthyroidism patients were newly diagnosed, with disease duration under 2 months, and aged 18 to 65 years. The study excluded patients with uncontrolled infections, other autoimmune diseases, pregnancy or lactation. Diagnoses relied on clinical symptoms, serum thyroxine and TRAb, thyroid ultrasound and orbital computed tomography. PBMCs were separated from 7.5 to 10 ml of fresh peripheral blood using Ficoll-Paque density gradient centrifugation. Total RNA was extracted using Trizol reagent, and RNA quality was assessed on an Agilent 2100 Bioanalyzer. TCR beta CDR3 regions were amplified from RNA transcripts. The TCR CDR3 was subjected to a first round of RT-PCR using the HTBI primer set and the Qiagen OneStep RT-PCR kit. Libraries were constructed in a second round of multiplex PCR, after which size selection and purification were carried out. Sequencing of the libraries was done on an Illumina HiSeq2000 using paired-end 100 bp reads. Turning to the authors' computational methods: SOAPnuke was used to process the raw data, removing reads that contained adapters or uncalled bases, had a mean Phred below 15, or lacked an exact match to the constant primer or identifier. High-quality paired reads were merged using COPE v1.2.5, and each unique nucleotide sequence was defined as a clonotype. Clonotypes were aligned to IMGT TRBV, TRBD and TRBJ reference segments using MiTCR v1.1. Only V-J combinations with frequency above 0.0001, covering about 99% of repertoires, were analysed. A TCS score was defined as the ratio between F50 (clonal expansion) and ExV (chaos), using BLOSUM62-based TCRdist between CDR3 peptides within each V-J. Welch's t-statistics and random forest reduced just over 500 V-J features to 10 to 15, which were used in a naive Bayes classifier (R e1071). Through fastp at Q25 and MiXCR, TCRdb rebuilt clones from the public reads, retaining in-frame beta chains. For every CDR3 protein sequence, its rows merge into one entry that carries the most common genes and DNA. The V and J calls come from TCRdb's annotation, not from the publication. The sample table lists 500,000 to 700,000 distinct CDR3 sequences, 16% of them with a count of one. The ten largest make up under 20% of the sample.

The V and J genes are TRBV28 and TRBJ1-1; the D gene identity is not certain. The sequence was collected from a woman aged 18-29 years with Graves' hyperthyroidism. The sample consisted of blood. For the CDR3, the sequence is CASSRNRGLAEAFF. The DNA sequence follows: TGTGCCAGCAGTCGCAATCGGGGTTTGGCTGAAGCTTTCTTT.